This paragraph covers one T cell receptor (beta chain) sequence. Which antigen it targets is not known. No base qualities exist here, and no much larger clone lies one base off it. TCRbeta CDR3 regions were amplified from genomic DNA by means of the immunoSEQ Assay, a bias-controlled multiplex PCR. The authors' pipeline ran thus. Within the assay, amplification of reference gene primers was used to estimate how many nucleated cells each sample contained. Sequence reads were collapsed and filtered to measure the absolute abundance of every unique TCRbeta CDR3 rearrangement. For each sample, productive Simpson clonality was calculated as the square root of Simpson's diversity index across productive rearrangements. In its TCRdb copy, this immuneACCESS table keeps in-frame sequences only and misses some clones. Where compared with another copy, unresolved V genes explain less than half of these, and the others have no known cause. The V and J calls and clone size come from that table; D and trimming were worked out from the DNA. This sample comprises 260,000 or so clones, around four fifths of them detected only once. Over 3.5% of the sample is held by the ten biggest clonotypes.

The data are from a study of blood T cell repertoires in COVID-19 (dated by TCRdb to 2019 to 2021). In the study overall: Collaborator samples came from the United States, Italy and Spain and covered acute and convalescent phases of COVID-19. Where available, HLA class I and class II types were taken from metadata supplied by the sample provider and were not determined by assay-based typing. The repertoires were released in a freely available public database intended as a resource for research on the immune response to SARS-CoV-2. Deeply sampled blood TCRbeta repertoires from subjects exposed to, actively infected with, or recovered from COVID-19 were included in the dataset. The prospective study material was composed of cDNA or gDNA derived from T cells, B-cell-depleted T cells, or PBMCs. The samples were drawn from two sources: the first 160 participants of the ongoing ImmuneRACE study, and 1,000 to 1,500 subjects contributed by 6 global collaborators. The sample metadata nearly always contained a de-identified subject ID, COVID-19 status, age in years and sex.

The full study reports these points: Clinical and demographic metadata were provided uncurated, with the amount varying by source and participant.

Based on the germline V gene, the CDR1 and CDR2 sequences are KGHDR and SFDVKD. The CDR3 goes from the cysteine to the phenylalanine over 15 residues. Of all the DNA, just the CDR3 is kept, 45 bases in frame from base 1. Trimming accounts for 4 bases at V and 8 bases at J, while the number of junction bases matched to no gene is 9. Each collaborating institution followed its own protocols to collect whole blood in K2EDTA tubes. Collaborator samples were shipped for TCRbeta analysis as frozen whole blood, isolated PBMCs, or DNA extracted from either sample type. The sequencing input was peripheral blood. The chain uses TRBV24-1 and TRBJ1-2, and 10 junction bases match TRBD1. The TCR sequence derives from an older woman with acute or convalescent COVID-19. Read as DNA, the sequence is TGTGCCACCAGTGAGTACGGACAGGGGGTAGGAGGCTACACCTTC. Translation gives CATSEYGQGVGGYTF.